This is a list of T cell receptor beta chains from one sample in a study of identical twins. TCRdb reprocessed the 5' RACE reads via MiXCR and lists one record per CDR3 protein. The sample has some 590,000 distinct CDR3 sequences; approximately 10% are singletons. These data were likewise used in another study, on yellow fever vaccine responses in identical twins.

The source material was PBMCs. These receptors came from a young woman in good health. The CDR3 runs from the conserved cysteine through the conserved F or W. The D gene is left open where the match is weak. The listing skips clone size in some rows; elsewhere it reads once, few, many or a size class.

j_gene,v_gene,abundance,d_gene,CDR3aa,CDR3nt
TRBJ2-1,TRBV10-3,many,TRBD1,CAIRGDRDNEQFF,TGTGCCATCAGGGGGGACAGGGACAATGAGCAGTTCTTC
TRBJ2-1,TRBV27,-,TRBD1,CASSPGGGGYNEQFF,TGTGCCAGCAGTCCAGGGGGTGGCGGCTACAATGAGCAGTTCTTC
TRBJ2-3,TRBV12-3/TRBV12-4,-,-,CASSDIWVDTQYF,TGTGCCAGCAGTGACATTTGGGTAGATACGCAGTATTTT
TRBJ2-7,TRBV27,-,-,CASRTGGTLEQYF,TGTGCCAGTAGGACTGGAGGGACCCTCGAGCAGTACTTC
TRBJ2-1,TRBV20-1,-,-,CSARDIEASGNEQFF,TGCAGTGCTAGAGATATAGAGGCGTCGGGCAATGAGCAGTTCTTC
TRBJ2-2,TRBV6-2/TRBV6-3,-,-,CASSSRLTGPGELFF,TGTGCCAGCAGTTCTCGACTCACAGGGCCCGGGGAGCTGTTTTTT
TRBJ2-7,TRBV11-2,-,-,CASSLANTYEQYF,TGTGCCAGCAGCCTAGCGAATACCTACGAGCAGTACTTC
TRBJ2-3,TRBV20-1,-,TRBD1,CSVRRQGRTDTQYF,TGCAGTGTTAGACGACAGGGAAGAACAGATACGCAGTATTTT
TRBJ2-3,TRBV30,-,TRBD2,CAWNGGGTDTQYF,TGTGCCTGGAACGGGGGGGGCACAGATACGCAGTATTTT
TRBJ2-7,TRBV15,few,TRBD1,CATSRVGQGEGEQYF,TGTGCCACCAGCAGAGTGGGGCAGGGGGAAGGGGAGCAGTACTTC
TRBJ2-3,TRBV20-1,many,-,CSARDSGSSTQYF,TGCAGTGCTAGGGACTCGGGGTCGAGTACGCAGTATTTT
TRBJ2-3,TRBV7-2,many,-,CASSLSPGFTDTQYF,TGTGCCAGCAGCTTATCGCCGGGGTTCACAGATACGCAGTATTTT
TRBJ2-1,TRBV4-2,few,-,CASSPSTIMRSYNEQFF,TGTGCCAGCAGCCCATCCACTATCATGCGCTCCTACAATGAGCAGTTCTTC
TRBJ2-3,TRBV10-3,few,TRBD2,CAIRDTSGPTSTDTQYF,TGTGCCATCAGAGATACTAGCGGGCCAACTAGCACAGATACGCAGTATTTT
TRBJ2-2,TRBV25-1,few,TRBD1,CASSDPDRAPGELFF,TGTGCCAGCAGTGATCCGGACAGGGCCCCCGGGGAGCTGTTTTTT